Below, one T cell receptor (beta chain) is given with its context. This clone was observed a handful of times. No quality values exist for individual bases; no much larger clone is one base distant. The CDR3, cysteine through phenylalanine, is 15 amino acids long. Only the CDR3 portion is preserved as DNA: 45 bases, with reading frame beginning at the first base. At the junction V is shortened by 7 bases and J by 4 bases, with 17 bases in between. Per the germline V gene, SNHLY is the CDR1 and FYNNEI is the CDR2. This specimen's time point label, per the study, means: cells obtained before transplantation from donor or recipient. Mixed lymphocyte reactions plated 200,000 CFSE-labeled pre-transplant responders with 200,000 irradiated violet-dye-labeled stimulators and were cultured for 6 days. After the mixed lymphocyte reaction, proliferating CD3+CD4+CFSE-low and CD3+CD8+CFSE-low responder cells were FACS-sorted on a BD Influx sorter.

The data were taken from a study of graft-versus-host responses after intestinal transplantation (dated by TCRdb to the early 2020s). For the study in its entirety: The transplants that recipients got were multivisceral, liver-intestinal, or isolated intestinal. Alloreactive clones were identified by sequencing pre-transplant mixed lymphocyte reaction products and comparing them with unstimulated pre-transplant donor and recipient T cells. The cohort enrolled about two dozen intestinal transplant recipients including one retransplant, and a few patients lacking pretransplant specimens were excluded. Every recipient was given anti-thymocyte globulin induction, then maintenance tacrolimus and steroids for around three years. After intestinal transplantation, graft-versus-host and host-versus-graft alloreactive T cell clones were followed in the graft, circulation and bone marrow using bulk TCR-beta CDR3 sequencing. Samples from three later patients were sequenced in-house on an Illumina MiSeq with MiXCR processing rather than by the commercial service. Donor T cell macrochimerism was defined as a peak of at least 4% donor T cells among recipient peripheral blood mononuclear cells. The investigation overall reported the following: Early after transplant, declines in HvG clones were associated with peak levels of circulating GvH clones. The conclusions were limited by the relatively low number and heterogeneity of the intestinal transplant patients. GvH clones turned up in recipient bone marrow, with some appearing earlier in ileal mucosa or blood, a pattern consistent with an intestinal mucosal origin. Patients with donor T cell macrochimerism had high GvH to HvG T cell clonal ratios in their allografts.

The library was generated by the immunoSEQ multiplex PCR assay. For most patients, genomic DNA was isolated with the Qiagen DNeasy Blood and Tissue Kit and sent frozen to Adaptive Biotechnologies for TCR sequencing. Adaptive Biotechnologies carried out high-throughput TCR-beta CDR3 sequencing of genomic DNA for most patients. In the authors' own workflow: TCR sequencing data for around 20 patients were retrieved from Adaptive's ImmunoSEQ software; a few other patients were processed with MiXCR and VDJtools. CD4 versus CD8 sorting errors were corrected by removing sequences found in both subsets at a frequency ratio below 5:1. Because the origin of CDR3 nucleotide sequences shared between donor and recipient could not be assigned, those sequences were removed. To count as alloreactive, a clone needed at least 2-fold expansion over unstimulated cells and a minimum CFSE-low frequency of 0.002% (template counts) or 0.001% (read counts). Clones detected in sequenced pre-transplant spleen, lymph node, or MLR CFSE-low populations of the donor or recipient were defined as mappable. Cumulative frequency of alloreactive clones was calculated as a percentage of all sequences weighted by copy number. The table comes from immuneACCESS by way of TCRdb, which keeps in-frame sequences with V and J called. Part of the clones is missing from these tables; in studies checked, under half for an unresolved V gene and the rest for unknown reasons. V and J calls and clone size are those listed in that table; D and trimming were worked out from the DNA. This sample comprises approximately 14,000 clones, 25% to 35% of them detected only once. In total, the top ten clones hold less than 5% of the sample.

The receptor was derived from a human patient who received an intestinal transplant. The V gene is TRBV2 and the J gene is TRBJ1-5; a tentative D match to TRBD1 spans 6 bases. The sequenced sample was alloreactive CD4+ T cells from a mixed lymphocyte reaction culture, obtained before intestinal transplant. The meaning of the sample's cell subset or site label: CFSE-low proliferating T cells sorted from approximately six-day pre-transplant mixed lymphocyte reaction (GvH or HvG direction). CDR3 protein: CASTEGGVGNQPQHF. The DNA is as follows: TGTGCCAGCACCGAAGGGGGAGTAGGGAATCAGCCCCAGCATTTT.